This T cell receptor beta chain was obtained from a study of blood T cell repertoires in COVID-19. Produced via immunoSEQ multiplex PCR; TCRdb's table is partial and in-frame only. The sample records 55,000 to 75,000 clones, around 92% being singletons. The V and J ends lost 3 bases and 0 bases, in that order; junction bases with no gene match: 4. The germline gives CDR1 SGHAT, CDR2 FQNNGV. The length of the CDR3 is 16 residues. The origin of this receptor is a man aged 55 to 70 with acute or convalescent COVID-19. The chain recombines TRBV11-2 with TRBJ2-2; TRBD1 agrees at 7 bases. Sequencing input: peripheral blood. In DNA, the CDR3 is TGTGCCAGCAGCTTGTACAGGGGCACGAACACCGGGGAGCTGTTTTTT. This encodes CASSLYRGTNTGELFF.